Presented here are 22 T cell receptor beta chains from one specimen sequenced in a study of T cells in Graves' hyperthyroidism and ophthalmopathy. Amplification of TCR beta CDR3 regions used RNA as the template. The HTBI primer set was used in a first-round RT-PCR of the TCR CDR3. MiXCR, applied by TCRdb to the multiplex PCR reads, yields one record per CDR3 protein. Among nearly 750,000 distinct CDR3 sequences, around a third were seen once, and the ten largest hold less than 35%. Sequencing used blood. The receptors stem from a woman between 40 and 55 years old with Graves' hyperthyroidism.

This clonotype was picked up many times. The V and J genes are TRBV19 and TRBJ1-5; 8 bases are a match to TRBD1. The CDR3 spans 15 residues. Trimming cost V 10 bases and J 6 bases; bases outside gene matches: 14. Germline lookup yields CDR1 LNHDA and CDR2 SQIVND (reference sequence). CDR3 coding DNA: TGTGCCACCGACCGGGACAGGTCTGGACTTCAGCCCCAGCATTTT. As protein: CATDRDRSGLQPQHF.

This clonotype was picked up many times. V and J are TRBV7-9 and TRBJ1-3; possible D gene TRBD1, 6 bases. CDR3 size: 18 residues. Germline lookup yields CDR1 SEHNR and CDR2 FQNEAQ (reference sequence). Trimming pared 3 bases from V and 3 bases from J, leaving 21 bases between. The CDR3 here is CASSFPVTGRILGNTIYF. The CDR3 coding sequence is TGTGCCAGCAGCTTCCCCGTGACAGGTCGCATACTTGGAAACACCATATATTTT.

This sequence joins TRBV20-1 and TRBJ1-2; D gene ambiguous. The CDR3 extends over 12 amino acids. The germline gives CDR1 DFQATT, CDR2 SNEGSKA (reference sequence). CDR3 bases: TGCAGCGTTCCAAGGGCCAGTGACGGCTACACCTTC. Protein: CSVPRASDGYTF.

The chain couples TRBV29-1 to TRBJ2-1, with 11 nucleotides matching TRBD2. Unmatched junction bases numbered 9, after V lost 4 bases and J lost 7 bases. Germline values: CDR1 SQVTM, CDR2 ANQGSEA. CDR3 size: 15 residues. In DNA form, the CDR3 reads TGCAGCGTTGGTAGGGAGTCTAGCGGGAGGAATGAGCAGTTCTTC. Translation: CSVGRESSGRNEQFF.

A single count supports this clonotype. V gene TRBV10-2 combines with J gene TRBJ2-6; TRBD1 might be the D (5 bases). CDR1 and CDR2 (germline): WSHSY, SAAADI. The CDR3 runs 15 residues. The ends were cut back, 6 bases at V and 0 bases at J, with 9 bases in the middle. The CDR3 bases are TGCGCCAGCAGGGACATCGGCTCTGGGGCCAACGTCCTGACTTTC. This sequence encodes CASRDIGSGANVLTF.

This clonotype was counted many times. The rearrangement links TRBV15 to TRBJ1-2, with D perhaps TRBD1 (6 bases). Between the trimmed V and J ends, which lost 5 bases and 3 bases, there was a span of 22 bases. CDR1 and CDR2 (germline): LNHNV, YYDKDF (reference sequence). The CDR3 sequence is 17 residues long. The CDR3, as DNA: TGTGCCACCAGCCCCCGGGACACGGGCCTTGGGTACTATGGCTACACCTTC. Its translation is CATSPRDTGLGYYGYTF. The full variable domain, in which reference TRBV15 and TRBJ1-2 provide the parts outside the CDR3, is DAMVIQNPRYQVTQFGKPVTLSCSQTLNHNVMYWYQQKSSQAPKLLFHYYDKDFNNEADTPDNFQSRRPNTSFCFLDIRSPGLGDTAMYLCATSPRDTGLGYYGYTFGSGTRLTVV.

This clonotype was recorded at least ten times. The V and J genes are TRBV29-1 and TRBJ1-5; possible D gene TRBD1, 5 bases. Germline CDR1 reads SQVTM; CDR2 reads ANQGSEA. Trimming removed 4 bases from V and 8 bases from J, with 18 bases in between. CDR3 length: 14 residues. This CDR3 is CSVARRSQAKPQHF. The CDR3 coding sequence is TGCAGCGTTGCCCGGCGGTCACAGGCCAAGCCCCAGCATTTT.

This clonotype was seen only a few times. The chain is built from TRBV7-9 and TRBJ2-7; TRBD2 matches 8 bases. J gave up 2 bases and V 4 bases, and 7 bases lay outside the gene matches. The V gene's germline CDR1 is SEHNR and CDR2 FQNEAQ (reference sequence). This CDR3 is 15 amino acids long. The CDR3 bases are TGTGCCAGCAGCTCCATAGCGGGATCAGCCTACGAGCAGTACTTC. It yields the protein CASSSIAGSAYEQYF.

V usage is TRBV9 and J usage is TRBJ2-6; tentative D call: TRBD1 (6 bases). V gave up 10 bases and J gave up 0 bases, with 11 bases separating them. The CDR3 spans 14 residues. CDR1 SGDLS and CDR2 YYNGEE come from the germline V gene. The CDR3 loop is CAWRTASGANVLTF. As DNA, the CDR3 is TGTGCCTGGAGGACAGCCTCTGGGGCCAACGTCCTGACTTTC. Full variable domain (missing parts from reference TRBV9 and TRBJ2-6): DSGVTQTPKHLITATGQRVTLRCSPRSGDLSVYWYQQSLDQGLQFLIQYYNGEERAKGNILERFSAQQFPDLHSELNLSSLELGDSALYFCAWRTASGANVLTFGAGSRLTVL.

This chain uses TRBV10-3 with TRBJ1-2; 12 bases fit TRBD1. The CDR3 has 15 amino acids. Looked up from germline, CDR1 is ENHRY and CDR2 is SYGVKD. J lost 4 bases, V lost 2 bases, and 2 bases had no gene match. CDR3 residues: CAISEGTGGSYGYTF. The CDR3 nucleotides are TGTGCCATCAGTGAGGGGACAGGGGGCAGCTATGGCTACACCTTC.

With regard to this clonotype: One end of the junction fails to match germline, which may point to a read error. V and J are TRBV7-9 and TRBJ1-6, with TRBD1 matching over 9 bases. Looked up from germline, CDR1 is SEHNR and CDR2 is FQNEAQ (reference sequence). The CDR3 spans 24 residues. The CDR3 DNA follows: TGCGCCAGCAGCCTTGGAGGAGGACAGGGGCTAACCCACCCAAATCTCATTCGGTATTCACCCCTCCACTTT. Amino acid sequence: CASSLGGGQGLTHPNLIRYSPLHF.

For this clonotype: This likely comes from a read error, as the CDR3 has no conserved phenylalanine or tryptophan at its end. Because the CDR3's place on the DNA is in doubt, the DNA is left out and the CDR3 is given as listed by TCRdb. The CDR3 is CASSLRGPA. The J gene is TRBJ1-4, the V gene TRBV7-3. CDR1 is SGHTA and CDR2 is FQGTGA in the germline V gene. Both ends counted, the CDR3 spans 9 residues.

This clonotype was observed many times. J is TRBJ1-2 and V is TRBV15; 9 bases line up with TRBD1. Germline V gene lookup returns CDR1 LNHNV and CDR2 YYDKDF (reference sequence). The V segment lost 0 bases and the J segment 6 bases; nucleotides outside the gene matches: 5. CDR3 length: 15 residues. The CDR3 spells CATSRDRGQGDGYTF. CDR3 nucleotides: TGTGCCACCAGCAGAGATAGGGGACAGGGTGATGGCTACACCTTC.

This clonotype has ten or more counts. This rearrangement joins TRBV20-1 to TRBJ1-2; D possibly corresponds to TRBD1 (6 bases). With 6 bases removed from V and 4 bases from J, the gap between germline ends came to 15 bases. CDR1 and CDR2 from the germline V gene are DFQATT and SNEGSKA (reference sequence). The length of the CDR3 is 13 residues. The CDR3 region has the DNA TGCAGTGCCGAGGGGACAACCTTCTATGGCTACACCTTC. Protein: CSAEGTTFYGYTF.

The J gene is TRBJ1-2, the V gene TRBV27; D is undetermined. In germline, CDR1 is MNHEY, CDR2 SMNVEV (reference sequence). Trimming stripped 3 bases from V and 5 bases from J, with 10 bases between. This CDR3 has 13 residues. As DNA, the CDR3 is TGTGCCAGCAGTTTCAGGTCAGAGTATGGCTACACCTTC. This translates into CASSFRSEYGYTF.

This clonotype was observed a handful of times. The rearrangement joins TRBV5-4 to TRBJ1-1; TRBD1 aligns across 7 bases. V shed 4 bases and J 7 bases; nucleotides not matched to a gene: 10. The germline V gene encodes CDR1 SGHNT and CDR2 YYREEE (reference sequence). This CDR3 is built from 14 residues. The CDR3 bases are TGTGCCAGCAGCGGGTTGACAGGGACGGGTGAAGCTTTCTTT. Translation: CASSGLTGTGEAFF.

This clonotype showed up many times. The chain carries TRBV27 and TRBJ1-2; D uncertain. CDR1 is MNHEY and CDR2 is SMNVEV in the germline V gene (reference sequence). The CDR3 has 13 amino acids. Trimming cost V 2 bases and J 4 bases, with 8 bases left between them. The CDR3 loop reads CASSLLGSYGYTF. The CDR3 region has the DNA TGTGCCAGCAGTTTACTGGGCAGCTATGGCTACACCTTC.

This clonotype has ten or more counts. The V gene is TRBV19, the J gene TRBJ1-1; D is undetermined. The length of the CDR3 is 12 residues. CDR1 LNHDA and CDR2 SQIVND come from the germline V gene (reference sequence). Trimming took off 7 bases at V and 3 bases at J, with 9 bases between the two ends. The CDR3, as DNA: TGTGCCAGTATCGGCAGGTACACTGAAGCTTTCTTT. Translating gives CASIGRYTEAFF.

The chain is built from TRBV7-3 and TRBJ1-1, with TRBD1 as a possible D gene (5 bases). Trimming stripped 5 bases from V and 0 bases from J, with 10 bases between. The CDR3 totals 14 residues. Germline V lookup: CDR1 SGHTA, CDR2 FQGTGA. The CDR3 loop is CASSELGVNTEAFF. DNA for the CDR3: TGTGCCAGCAGCGAACTAGGGGTGAACACTGAAGCTTTCTTT.

This clonotype was seen a few times. V and J are TRBV20-1 and TRBJ2-5; 9 nucleotides match TRBD2. Germline assignment: CDR1 DFQATT and CDR2 SNEGSKA (reference sequence). Losses at the gene ends were 8 bases for V and 3 bases for J; bases not matched to a gene: 4. The CDR3 contains 12 residues. This chain's CDR3 is CSYLAGKETQYF. The CDR3 nucleotides are TGCAGTTACCTAGCGGGGAAAGAGACCCAGTACTTC.

The genes are TRBV7-9 and TRBJ2-7; D possibly corresponds to TRBD2 (6 bases). Trimming removed 3 bases from V and 7 bases from J, with 19 bases in between. CDR3 length: 15 amino acids. Germline V CDR1 and CDR2: SEHNR, FQNEAQ (reference sequence). The CDR3 sequence is CASSFLEGTYYEQYF. CDR3 nucleotide sequence: TGTGCCAGCAGCTTCCTGGAGGGAACGTACTATGAGCAGTACTTC.

This clonotype was detected ten times or more. The gene calls are TRBV12-3 or TRBV12-4 and TRBJ1-5; D not resolved. V was clipped by 3 bases and J by 4 bases, with 10 bases between them. This CDR3 is 14 amino acids long. CDR3 bases: TGTGCCAGCAGTTTTGACGGTGTGAATCAGCCCCAGCATTTT. This translates into CASSFDGVNQPQHF.